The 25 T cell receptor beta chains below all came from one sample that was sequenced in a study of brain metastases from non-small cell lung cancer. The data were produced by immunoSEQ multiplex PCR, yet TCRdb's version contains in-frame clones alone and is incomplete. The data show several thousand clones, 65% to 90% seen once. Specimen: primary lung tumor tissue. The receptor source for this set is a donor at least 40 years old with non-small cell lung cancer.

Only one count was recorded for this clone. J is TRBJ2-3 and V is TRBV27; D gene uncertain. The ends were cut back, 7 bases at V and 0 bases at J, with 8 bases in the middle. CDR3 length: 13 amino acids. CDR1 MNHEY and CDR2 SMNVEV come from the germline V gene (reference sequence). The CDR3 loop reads CASMGLSTDTQYF. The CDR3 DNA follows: TGTGCCAGCATGGGGTTGAGCACAGATACGCAGTATTTT.

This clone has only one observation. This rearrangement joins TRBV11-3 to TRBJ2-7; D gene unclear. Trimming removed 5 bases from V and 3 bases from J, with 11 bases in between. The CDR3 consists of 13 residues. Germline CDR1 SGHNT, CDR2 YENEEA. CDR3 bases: TGTGCCAGCAGCCTCCGACTTAGCTACGAGCAGTACTTC. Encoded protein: CASSLRLSYEQYF. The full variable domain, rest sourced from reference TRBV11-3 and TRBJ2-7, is EAGVVQSPRYKIIEKKQPVAFWCNPISGHNTLYWYLQNLGQGPELLIRYENEEAVDDSQLPKDRFSAERLKGVDSTLKIQPAELGDSAVYLCASSLRLSYEQYFGPGTRLTVT.

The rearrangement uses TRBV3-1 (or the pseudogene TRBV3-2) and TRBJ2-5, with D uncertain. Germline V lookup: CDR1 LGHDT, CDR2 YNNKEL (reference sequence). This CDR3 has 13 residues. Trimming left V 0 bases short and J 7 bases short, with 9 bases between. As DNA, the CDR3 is TGTGCCAGCAGCCAAGATGGAACCGCGACCCAGTACTTC. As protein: CASSQDGTATQYF.

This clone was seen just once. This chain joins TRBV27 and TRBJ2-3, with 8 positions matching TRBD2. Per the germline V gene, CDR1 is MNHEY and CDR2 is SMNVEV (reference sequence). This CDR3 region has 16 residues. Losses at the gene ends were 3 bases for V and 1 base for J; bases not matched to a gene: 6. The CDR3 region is CASSFYGRAGTDTQYF. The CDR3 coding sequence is TGTGCCAGCAGTTTTTACGGGAGGGCCGGCACAGATACGCAGTATTTT.

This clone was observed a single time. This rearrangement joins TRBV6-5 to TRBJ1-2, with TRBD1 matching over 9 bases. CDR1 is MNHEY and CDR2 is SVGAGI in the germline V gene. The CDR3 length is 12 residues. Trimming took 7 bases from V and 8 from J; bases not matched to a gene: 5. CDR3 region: CASTRTGEGYTF. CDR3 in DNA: TGTGCCAGCACCAGGACAGGGGAAGGCTACACCTTC.

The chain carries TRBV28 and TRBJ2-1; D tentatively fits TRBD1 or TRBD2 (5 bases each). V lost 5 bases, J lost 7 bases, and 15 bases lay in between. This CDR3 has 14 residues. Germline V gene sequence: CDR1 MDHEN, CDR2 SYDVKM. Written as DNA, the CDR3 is TGTGCCAGCAGTGTCCCGGGACCAGCGAATGAGCAGTTCTTC. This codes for CASSVPGPANEQFF.

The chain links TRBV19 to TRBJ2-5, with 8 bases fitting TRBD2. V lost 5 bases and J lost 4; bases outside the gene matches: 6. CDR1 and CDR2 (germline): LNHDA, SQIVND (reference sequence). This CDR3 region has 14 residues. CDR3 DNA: TGTGCCAGTAGTCCGGGAGGGCCCGGAGAGACCCAGTACTTC. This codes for CASSPGGPGETQYF.

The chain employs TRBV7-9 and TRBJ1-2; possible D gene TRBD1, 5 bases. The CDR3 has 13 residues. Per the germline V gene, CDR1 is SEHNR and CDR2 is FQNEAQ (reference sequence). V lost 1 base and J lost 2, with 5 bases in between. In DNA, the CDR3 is TGTGCCAGCAGCTTAGGGGGGAACTATGGCTACACCTTC. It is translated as CASSLGGNYGYTF. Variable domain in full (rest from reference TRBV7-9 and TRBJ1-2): DTGVSQNPRHKITKRGQNVTFRCDPISEHNRLYWYRQTLGQGPEFLTYFQNEAQLEKSRLLSDRFSAERPKGSFSTLEIQRTEQGDSAMYLCASSLGGNYGYTFGSGTRLTVV.

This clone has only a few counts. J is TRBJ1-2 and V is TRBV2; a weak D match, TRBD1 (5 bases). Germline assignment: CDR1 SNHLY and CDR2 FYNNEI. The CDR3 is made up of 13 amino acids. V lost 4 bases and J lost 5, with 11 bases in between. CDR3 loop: CASSVGGGYGYTF. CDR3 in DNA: TGTGCCAGCAGTGTAGGCGGGGGTTATGGCTACACCTTC.

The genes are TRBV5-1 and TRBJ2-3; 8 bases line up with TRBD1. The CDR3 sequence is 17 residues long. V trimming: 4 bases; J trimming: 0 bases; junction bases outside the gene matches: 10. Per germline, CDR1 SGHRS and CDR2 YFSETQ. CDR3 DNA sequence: TGCGCCAGCAGCCTTACAGGGGGAAAGATTAGCACAGATACGCAGTATTTT. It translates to CASSLTGGKISTDTQYF. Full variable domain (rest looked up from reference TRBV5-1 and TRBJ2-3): KAGVTQTPRYLIKTRGQQVTLSCSPISGHRSVSWYQQTPGQGLQFLFEYFSETQRNKGNFPGRFSGRQFSNSRSEMNVSTLELGDSALYLCASSLTGGKISTDTQYFGPGTRLTVL.

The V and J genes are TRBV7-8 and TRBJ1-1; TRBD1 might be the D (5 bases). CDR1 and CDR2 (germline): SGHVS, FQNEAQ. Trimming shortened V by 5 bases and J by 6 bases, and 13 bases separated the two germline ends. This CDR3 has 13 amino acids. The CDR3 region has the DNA TGTGCCAGCAGCCTCGATCGGGGCCCTGAAGCTTTCTTT. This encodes CASSLDRGPEAFF.

The CDR3: CASSSGVGYEQYF. The CDR3 DNA reads TGTGCCAGCTCTTCGGGAGTAGGCTACGAGCAGTACTTC. V is TRBV2 and J is TRBJ2-7, with D perhaps matching TRBD2 (6 bases). Germline assignment: CDR1 SNHLY and CDR2 FYNNEI. The V end lost 8 bases, the J end lost 3 bases, and 14 bases lay between the germline ends. This CDR3 is built from 13 residues.

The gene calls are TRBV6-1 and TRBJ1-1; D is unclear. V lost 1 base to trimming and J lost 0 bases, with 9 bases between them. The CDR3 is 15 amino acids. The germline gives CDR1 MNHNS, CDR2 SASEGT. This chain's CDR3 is CASSEGAVLNTEAFF. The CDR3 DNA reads TGTGCCAGCAGTGAAGGGGCAGTCCTGAACACTGAAGCTTTCTTT.

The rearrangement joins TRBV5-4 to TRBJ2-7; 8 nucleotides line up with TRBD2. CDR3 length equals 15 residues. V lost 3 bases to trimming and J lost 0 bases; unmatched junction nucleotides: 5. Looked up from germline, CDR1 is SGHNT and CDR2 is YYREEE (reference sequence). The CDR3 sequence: CASSSKAGVSYEQYF. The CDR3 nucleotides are TGTGCCAGCAGCTCCAAAGCGGGGGTCTCCTACGAGCAGTACTTC. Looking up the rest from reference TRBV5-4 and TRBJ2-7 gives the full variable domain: ETGVTQSPTHLIKTRGQQVTLRCSSQSGHNTVSWYQQALGQGPQFIFQYYREEENGRGNFPPRFSGLQFPNYSSELNVNALELDDSALYLCASSSKAGVSYEQYFGPGTRLTVT.

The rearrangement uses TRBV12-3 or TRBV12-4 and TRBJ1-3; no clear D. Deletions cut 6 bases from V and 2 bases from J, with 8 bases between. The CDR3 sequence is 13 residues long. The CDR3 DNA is TGTGCCAGCAGGCCAAGCACTGGAAACACCATATATTTT. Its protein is CASRPSTGNTIYF.

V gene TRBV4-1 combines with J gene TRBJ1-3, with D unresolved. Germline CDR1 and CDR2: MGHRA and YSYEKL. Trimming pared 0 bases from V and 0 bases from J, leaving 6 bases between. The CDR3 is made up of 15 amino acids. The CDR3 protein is CASSQELFSGNTIYF. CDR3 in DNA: TGCGCCAGCAGCCAAGAACTTTTCTCTGGAAACACCATATATTTT.

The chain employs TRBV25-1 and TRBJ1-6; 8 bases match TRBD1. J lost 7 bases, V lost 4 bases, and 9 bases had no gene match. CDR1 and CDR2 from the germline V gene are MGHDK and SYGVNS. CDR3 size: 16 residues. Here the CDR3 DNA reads TGTGCCAGCAGTGCGCTAACCGGGACAGGAAATTCACCCCTCCACTTT. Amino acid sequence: CASSALTGTGNSPLHF.

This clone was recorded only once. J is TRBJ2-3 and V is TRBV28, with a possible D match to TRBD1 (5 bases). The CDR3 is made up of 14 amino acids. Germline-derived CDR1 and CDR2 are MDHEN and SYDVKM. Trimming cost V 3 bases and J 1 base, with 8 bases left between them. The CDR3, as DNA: TGTGCCAGCAGTTTGGCGACAGGCACAGATACGCAGTATTTT. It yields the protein CASSLATGTDTQYF.

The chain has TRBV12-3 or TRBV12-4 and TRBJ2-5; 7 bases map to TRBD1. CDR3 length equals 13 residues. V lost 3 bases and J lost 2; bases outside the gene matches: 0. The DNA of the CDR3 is TGTGCCAGCAGTTTCAGGGGGCAAGAGACCCAGTACTTC. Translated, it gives CASSFRGQETQYF.

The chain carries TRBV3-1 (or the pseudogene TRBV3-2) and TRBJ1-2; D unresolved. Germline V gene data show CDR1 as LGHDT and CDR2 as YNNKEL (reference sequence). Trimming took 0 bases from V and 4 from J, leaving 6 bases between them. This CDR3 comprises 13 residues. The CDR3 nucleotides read TGTGCCAGCAGCCAAGAGGGGAGCTATGGCTACACCTTC. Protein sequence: CASSQEGSYGYTF.

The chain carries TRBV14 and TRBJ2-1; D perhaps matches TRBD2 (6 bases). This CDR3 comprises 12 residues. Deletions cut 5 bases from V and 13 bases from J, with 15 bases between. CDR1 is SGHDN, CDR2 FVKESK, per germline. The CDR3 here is CASSSGGGLQFF. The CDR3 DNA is TGTGCCAGCAGCTCCGGGGGTGGGCTACAGTTCTTC. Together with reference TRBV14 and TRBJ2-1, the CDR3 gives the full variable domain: EAGVTQFPSHSVIEKGQTVTLRCDPISGHDNLYWYRRVMGKEIKFLLHFVKESKQDESGMPNNRFLAERTGGTYSTLKVQPAELEDSGVYFCASSSGGGLQFFGPGTRLTVL.

This CDR3 reads CASSSGRGEQFF. In DNA form, the CDR3 reads TGTGCCAGTAGTTCCGGCCGTGGGGAGCAGTTCTTC. The rearrangement uses TRBV19 and TRBJ2-1; unclear D gene. This CDR3 spans 12 amino acids. Germline lookup yields CDR1 LNHDA and CDR2 SQIVND (reference sequence). Trimming removed 5 bases at V and 10 bases at J, with 12 bases between.

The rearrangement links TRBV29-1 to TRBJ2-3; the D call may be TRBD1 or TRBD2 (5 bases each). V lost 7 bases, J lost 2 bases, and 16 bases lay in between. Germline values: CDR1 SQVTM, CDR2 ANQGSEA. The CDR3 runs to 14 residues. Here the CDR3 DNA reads TGCAGCGGCCGGGACCCTGGGGCCACAGATACGCAGTATTTT. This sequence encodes CSGRDPGATDTQYF.

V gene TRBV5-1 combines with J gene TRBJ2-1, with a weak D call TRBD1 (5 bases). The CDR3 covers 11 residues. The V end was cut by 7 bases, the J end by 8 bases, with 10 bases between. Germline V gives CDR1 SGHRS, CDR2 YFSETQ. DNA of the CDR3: TGCGCCAGCGCCCAGGGTGATGAGCAGTTCTTC. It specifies CASAQGDEQFF. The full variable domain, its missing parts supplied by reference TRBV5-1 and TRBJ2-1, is KAGVTQTPRYLIKTRGQQVTLSCSPISGHRSVSWYQQTPGQGLQFLFEYFSETQRNKGNFPGRFSGRQFSNSRSEMNVSTLELGDSALYLCASAQGDEQFFGPGTRLTVL.

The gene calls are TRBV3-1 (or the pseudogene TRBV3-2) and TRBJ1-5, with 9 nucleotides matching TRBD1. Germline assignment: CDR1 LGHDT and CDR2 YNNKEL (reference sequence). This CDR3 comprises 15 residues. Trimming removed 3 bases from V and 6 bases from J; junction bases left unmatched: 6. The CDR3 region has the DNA TGTGCCAGCAGCCATCGGGGACAGGGCCCTCAGCCCCAGCATTTT. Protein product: CASSHRGQGPQPQHF.